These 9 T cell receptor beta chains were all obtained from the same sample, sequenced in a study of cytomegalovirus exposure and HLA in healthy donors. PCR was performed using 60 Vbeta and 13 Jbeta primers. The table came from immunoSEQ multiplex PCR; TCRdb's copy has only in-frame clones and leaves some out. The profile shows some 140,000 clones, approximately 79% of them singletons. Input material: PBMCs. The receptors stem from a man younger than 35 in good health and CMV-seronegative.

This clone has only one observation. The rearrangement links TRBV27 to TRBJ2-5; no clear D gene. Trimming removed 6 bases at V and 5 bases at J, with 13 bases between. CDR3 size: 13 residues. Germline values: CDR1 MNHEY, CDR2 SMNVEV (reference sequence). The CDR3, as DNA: TGTGCCAGCAGATCAATTATCGAGGAGACCCAGTACTTC. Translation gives CASRSIIEETQYF.

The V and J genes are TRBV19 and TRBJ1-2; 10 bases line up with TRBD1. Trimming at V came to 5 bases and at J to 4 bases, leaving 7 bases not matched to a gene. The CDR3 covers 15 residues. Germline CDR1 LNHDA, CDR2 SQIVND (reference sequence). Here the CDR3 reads CASSPGQGHPYGYTF. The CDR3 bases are TGTGCCAGTAGTCCGGGACAGGGGCATCCCTATGGCTACACCTTC.

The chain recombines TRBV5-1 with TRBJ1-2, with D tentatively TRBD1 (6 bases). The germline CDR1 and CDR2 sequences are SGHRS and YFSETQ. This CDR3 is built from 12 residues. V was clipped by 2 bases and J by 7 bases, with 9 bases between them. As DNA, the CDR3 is TGCGCCAGCAGCTTCGACAGGTCTGGCTACACCTTC. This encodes CASSFDRSGYTF.

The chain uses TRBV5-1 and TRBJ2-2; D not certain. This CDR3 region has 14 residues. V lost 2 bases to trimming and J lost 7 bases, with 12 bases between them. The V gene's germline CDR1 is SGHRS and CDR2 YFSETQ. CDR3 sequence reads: CASSLAERSGELFF. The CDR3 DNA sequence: TGCGCCAGCAGCTTAGCTGAGAGGAGCGGGGAGCTGTTTTTT.

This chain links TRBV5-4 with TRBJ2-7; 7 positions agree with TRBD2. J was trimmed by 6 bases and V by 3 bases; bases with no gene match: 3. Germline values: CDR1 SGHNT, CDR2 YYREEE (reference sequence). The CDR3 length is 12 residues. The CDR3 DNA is TGTGCCAGCAGCTCGTCGGGGGGCGAGCAGTACTTC. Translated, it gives CASSSSGGEQYF.

As DNA, the CDR3 is TGTGCCAGCAGCCCTGGGGTCCGCCAGGGGGCGGACACCGGGGAGCTGTTTTTT. It yields the protein CASSPGVRQGADTGELFF. The genes are TRBV5-4 and TRBJ2-2; 8 nucleotides agree with TRBD1. The CDR3 covers 18 residues. The germline gives CDR1 SGHNT, CDR2 YYREEE (reference sequence). J lost 3 bases, V lost 4 bases, and 14 bases had no gene match.

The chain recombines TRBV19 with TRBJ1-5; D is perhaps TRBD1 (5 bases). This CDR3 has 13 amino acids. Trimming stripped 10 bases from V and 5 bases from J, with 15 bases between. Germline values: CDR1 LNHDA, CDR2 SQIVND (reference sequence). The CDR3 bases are TGTGCCACCACCCGTGGGGGGGATCAGCCCCAGCATTTT. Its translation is CATTRGGDQPQHF.

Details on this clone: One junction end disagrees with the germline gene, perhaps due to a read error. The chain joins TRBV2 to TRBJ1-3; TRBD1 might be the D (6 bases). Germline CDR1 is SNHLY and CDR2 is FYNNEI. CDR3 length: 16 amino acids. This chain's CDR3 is CASSFQGSTSGNIIYF. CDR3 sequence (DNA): TGTGCCAGCAGTTTCCAGGGGTCGACCTCTGGAAACATCATATATTTT.

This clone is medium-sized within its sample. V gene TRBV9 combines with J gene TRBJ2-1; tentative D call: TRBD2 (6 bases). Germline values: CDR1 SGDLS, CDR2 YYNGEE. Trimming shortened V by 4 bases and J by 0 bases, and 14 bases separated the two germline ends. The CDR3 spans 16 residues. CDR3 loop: CASSPRPGSSYNEQFF. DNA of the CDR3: TGTGCCAGCAGCCCCCGGCCCGGGAGCTCCTACAATGAGCAGTTCTTC.